The TCR beta chain described here comes from a study of T cells in Graves' hyperthyroidism and ophthalmopathy (dated by TCRdb to about 2019). The study in broad terms: Peripheral blood was sampled at the time of initial diagnosis, prior to any treatment. Prospective prediction of ophthalmopathy was tested in an independent validation cohort consisting of 18 to 20 hyperthyroidism patients and some 17 patients who later progressed to ophthalmopathy. TCR Vbeta CDR3 sequencing of around 130 peripheral blood samples (approximately 44 ophthalmopathy, 75 hyperthyroidism and some 17 progressor patients) is reported in the paper. The approximately 95 discovery patients were divided at random into training and test sets in a 7:3 ratio. The study also compared thyroid tissue and blood T-cell repertoires from about six Graves' hyperthyroidism patients. After blood sampling, hyperthyroidism patients were treated with methimazole at a starting dose of 30 mg daily, and ophthalmopathy patients were treated with high-dose intravenous methylprednisolone. TCR V-J signatures able to tell the groups apart were searched for in a discovery cohort of about a hundred patients, of whom over 40 had Graves' ophthalmopathy and about 60 had stable Graves' hyperthyroidism.

This clonotype was counted ten times or more. No cognate antigen has been identified for it. There are no base qualities to consult, and no much larger clone falls within one base. Overall study results and their limits: Most expanded thyroid clonotypes (frequency above 0.001) were also detected in blood, a finding suggesting that blood repertoires may reflect thyroid immune responses. In validation, progression to ophthalmopathy was predicted by the model with around 70% sensitivity and 72% to 85% specificity, a median of 6.5 months before onset. A 13 V-J signature model separated ophthalmopathy from stable hyperthyroidism, with approximately 86% sensitivity and roughly 84% specificity in cross-validation and 80%/75% in testing. No statistical method was used to set the sample size in advance, and investigators knew the group allocation.

The germline V gene (reference sequence) gives CDR1 as MNHEY and CDR2 as SMNVEV. The CDR3 goes from the cysteine to the phenylalanine over 16 residues. Only the CDR3 DNA is retained, 48 bases long and in frame from the first base. Germline trimming: 3 bases from V, 13 bases from J; junction bases outside gene matches: 13. Amplification of TCR beta CDR3 regions was carried out from RNA transcripts. A first-round RT-PCR of the TCR CDR3 used the HTBI primer set with the Qiagen OneStep RT-PCR kit. A second multiplex PCR round built the libraries, followed by size selection and purification. Libraries were sequenced paired-end with 100 bp reads on an Illumina HiSeq2000. On the authors' methods: SOAPnuke was used to process the raw data, throwing out any read that contained adapters or uncalled bases, had a mean Phred below 15, or lacked an exact constant-primer or identifier match. High-quality paired reads were merged using COPE v1.2.5, and each unique nucleotide sequence was defined as a clonotype. Clonotypes were aligned to IMGT TRBV, TRBD and TRBJ reference segments using MiTCR v1.1. Only V-J combinations with frequency above 0.0001, covering 98% to 99.2% of repertoires, were analysed. A TCS score was defined as the ratio of F50 (clonal expansion) to E x V (chaos), with BLOSUM62-based TCRdist applied between CDR3 peptides within each V-J. Welch's t-statistics and random forest reduced 500 to 550 V-J features to roughly 13, which were used in a naive Bayes classifier (R e1071). Through fastp at Q25 and MiXCR, TCRdb rebuilt clones from the public reads, retaining in-frame beta chains. Each entry merges the rows of one CDR3 protein and shows their most common DNA and genes. The V and J calls come from TCRdb's annotation, not from the publication. The sample records about 770,000 distinct CDR3 sequences, around 19% of which are singletons. The ten largest clones capture over 15% of the sample.

The hyperthyroidism patients were between 18 and 65 years old and newly diagnosed, with a disease duration of less than 2 months. Exclusion was applied to patients with uncontrolled infections, other autoimmune diseases, pregnancy or lactation. Diagnoses were established on the basis of clinical symptoms, serum thyroxine and TRAb, thyroid ultrasound, and orbital computed tomography. For progressor patients, blood was drawn at the first diagnosis of hyperthyroidism, before any ophthalmopathy symptoms had appeared. Ficoll-Paque density gradient centrifugation was used to isolate PBMCs from 9.5 to 10 ml of fresh peripheral blood. Progressor patients were first diagnosed with Graves' hyperthyroidism and then developed ophthalmopathy during follow-up. Total RNA was extracted with Trizol reagent, and quality was checked on an Agilent 2100 Bioanalyzer.

Sequencing was performed on blood. The TCR originated in a woman in her 50s with Graves' hyperthyroidism that later progressed to Graves' ophthalmopathy. The V and J segments used are TRBV27 and TRBJ1-6, with TRBD1 identical over 9 junction bases. CDR3 loop: CASSFYPQGAGAPLHF. The bases read TGTGCCAGCAGTTTCTACCCACAGGGGGCAGGAGCGCCCCTCCACTTT.